The next 5 T cell receptor beta chains were all read from a single sample in a study of blood T cell repertoires in COVID-19. Generated by immunoSEQ multiplex PCR, the TCRdb table keeps only in-frame clones and is missing some. The sample yields some 260,000 clones, about 89% seen once. Source material: PBMCs or T cells enriched from blood (not recorded which). The receptors derive from a man aged 35-49 years who had recovered from COVID-19.

A note on this clone: Within the sample, other DNA sequences also encode this same CDR3. The rearrangement joins TRBV9 to TRBJ2-1, with TRBD2 as a possible D gene (7 bases). V lost 0 bases and J 5 bases, leaving 12 bases between the germline ends. Germline-derived CDR1 and CDR2 are SGDLS and YYNGEE. This CDR3 is 15 amino acids long. The CDR3 bases are TGTGCCAGCAGCGTAGGCGGGGGCGAAAACAATGAGCAGTTCTTC. Its protein is CASSVGGGENNEQFF.

The table lists this clone with a count of one. The chain combines TRBV18 with TRBJ1-5; D ambiguous. V was clipped by 1 base and J by 5 bases, with 6 bases between them. Per the germline V gene, CDR1 is KGHSH and CDR2 is LQKENI. The CDR3 consists of 13 residues. The CDR3 here is CASSPRGDQPQHF. The CDR3 coding sequence is TGTGCCAGCTCACCACGAGGTGATCAGCCCCAGCATTTT.

CDR3 sequence: CASSYGRTSGNTIYF. The CDR3 region has the DNA TGTGCCAGCAGTTACGGCAGAACCTCTGGAAACACCATATATTTT. V gene TRBV6-5 combines with J gene TRBJ1-3; D not resolved. CDR1 and CDR2 (germline): MNHEY, SVGAGI. V lost 2 bases, J lost 0 bases, and 8 bases lay in between. The CDR3 runs 15 residues.

CDR3 DNA sequence: TGTGCCAGCAGTTACGAGGGCAGCTTAATGAACACTGAAGCTTTCTTT. Amino acids: CASSYEGSLMNTEAFF. This chain links TRBV6-6 with TRBJ1-1; no definite D call. Germline loops: CDR1 MNHNY, CDR2 SVGAGI (reference sequence). The length of the CDR3 is 16 residues. Trimming took off 2 bases at V and 0 bases at J, with 13 bases between the two ends.

This clone was seen once. This chain connects TRBV5-1 to TRBJ1-2; 7 positions agree with TRBD1. Germline V gene data show CDR1 as SGHRS and CDR2 as YFSETQ. The CDR3 has 15 amino acids. J was trimmed by 4 bases and V by 0 bases; bases with no gene match: 6. The CDR3 DNA is TGCGCCAGCAGCTTGGTTGGAGGGGGCGGCTATGGCTACACCTTC. Its protein product is CASSLVGGGGYGYTF.